This T cell receptor (beta chain) was sequenced in a study of blood T cells in healthy people across ages. Overall study findings and caveats: As age increased, TCR beta diversity per million T cells fell in a roughly linear fashion. Any conclusive comparison of naive versus antigen-experienced cells was prevented by using unsorted PBMCs.

Every sample yielded at least 7 million isolated PBMCs. Together with a sample-barcoded 5' primer, a J-beta primer mix was included in a second PCR lasting roughly 6 to 12 cycles. The template-switch adaptor, which had 12 random nucleotides, put a tag on each cDNA molecule. TCRdb fed the 5' RACE reads into MiXCR, producing one record per CDR3 protein. This table holds 800,000 to 900,000 distinct CDR3 sequences, about 62% found once. The CDR3 runs 14 residues. V shed 2 bases and J shed 5 bases, with 12 bases lying between them. Germline V gene sequence: CDR1 SGHTA, CDR2 FQGTGA. Turning to this clonotype: Its specificity is not known.

The receptor comes from a man aged 25-40 years in good health. The chain joins TRBV7-3 to TRBJ2-5; D is possibly TRBD1 (5 bases). The sequenced sample was blood. The CDR3 DNA reads TGTGCCAGCAGCTTACTAGGGGCTGGGGAGACCCAGTACTTC. Translation gives CASSLLGAGETQYF.